This T cell receptor beta chain was sequenced for a study of CD8 T cells in ankylosing spondylitis. Study-level findings and limits: What seemed typical of ankylosing spondylitis blood was a TCR beta motif built from several highly homologous variants. A number of the motif variants had already been described in reactive arthritis synovial fluid and blood.

This clonotype was picked up many times. Its antigen is as yet unknown. In making TCR beta libraries, quantitative 5'-RACE with molecular barcodes was used. TCRdb reanalysed the 5' RACE reads using MiXCR and keeps one entry per CDR3 protein. The data hold roughly 300,000 distinct CDR3 sequences, with 8% observed a single time. The V gene's germline CDR1 is SGHKS and CDR2 YYEKEE (reference sequence). Trimming shortened V by 4 bases and J by 0 bases, and 14 bases separated the two germline ends. This CDR3 comprises 16 residues. Sequences were obtained from blood, either unsorted or a sorted T cell fraction (not recorded which). V and J are TRBV5-5 and TRBJ2-1; the D gene is possibly TRBD2 (6 bases). The TCR comes from a male donor with ankylosing spondylitis. The chain's CDR3 is CASSILGGSSYNEQFF. As DNA, the CDR3 is TGTGCCAGCAGCATTCTTGGGGGGAGCTCCTACAATGAGCAGTTCTTC.